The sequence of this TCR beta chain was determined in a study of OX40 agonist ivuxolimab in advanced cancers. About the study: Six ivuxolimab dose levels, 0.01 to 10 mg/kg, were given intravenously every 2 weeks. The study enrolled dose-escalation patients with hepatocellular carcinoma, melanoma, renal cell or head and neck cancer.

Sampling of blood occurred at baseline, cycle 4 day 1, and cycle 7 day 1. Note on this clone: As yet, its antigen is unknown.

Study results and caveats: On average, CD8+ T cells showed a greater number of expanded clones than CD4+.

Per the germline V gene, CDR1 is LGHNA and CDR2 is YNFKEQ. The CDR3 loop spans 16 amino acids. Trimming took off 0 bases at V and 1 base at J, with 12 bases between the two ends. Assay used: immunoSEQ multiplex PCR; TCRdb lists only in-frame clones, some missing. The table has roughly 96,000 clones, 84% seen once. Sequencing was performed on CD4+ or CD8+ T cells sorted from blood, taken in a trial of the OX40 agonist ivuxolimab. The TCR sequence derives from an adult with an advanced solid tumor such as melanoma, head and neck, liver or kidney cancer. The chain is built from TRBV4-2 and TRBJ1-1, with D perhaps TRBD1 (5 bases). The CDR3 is CASSQDPGTGNTEAFF. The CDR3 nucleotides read TGTGCCAGCAGCCAAGATCCGGGAACAGGGAACACTGAAGCTTTCTTT.